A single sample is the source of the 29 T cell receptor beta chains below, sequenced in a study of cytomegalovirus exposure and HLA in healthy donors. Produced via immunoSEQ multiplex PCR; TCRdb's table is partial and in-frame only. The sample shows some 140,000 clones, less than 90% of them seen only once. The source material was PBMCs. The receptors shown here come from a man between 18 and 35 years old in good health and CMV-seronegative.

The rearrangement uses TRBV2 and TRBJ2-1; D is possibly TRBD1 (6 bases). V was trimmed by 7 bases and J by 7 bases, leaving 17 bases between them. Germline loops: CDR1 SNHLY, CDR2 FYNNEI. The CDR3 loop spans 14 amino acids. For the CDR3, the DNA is TGTGCCAGCACCCCCTTGGACAGCCATAATGAGCAGTTCTTC. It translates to CASTPLDSHNEQFF.

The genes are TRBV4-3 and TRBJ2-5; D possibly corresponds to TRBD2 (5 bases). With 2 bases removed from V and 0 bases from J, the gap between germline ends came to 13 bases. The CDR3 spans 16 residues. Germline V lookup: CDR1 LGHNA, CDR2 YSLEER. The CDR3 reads CASSQSQRLYQETQYF. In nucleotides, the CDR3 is TGCGCCAGCAGCCAATCGCAGCGGCTCTACCAAGAGACCCAGTACTTC.

The CDR3: CASSQGGGPATQYF. CDR3 sequence (DNA): TGTGCCAGCAGCCAAGGTGGCGGCCCAGCGACCCAGTACTTC. The chain recombines TRBV14 with TRBJ2-5; D unresolved. V was clipped by 1 base and J by 7 bases, with 13 bases between them. The CDR3 loop spans 14 amino acids. Germline V gene sequence: CDR1 SGHDN, CDR2 FVKESK.

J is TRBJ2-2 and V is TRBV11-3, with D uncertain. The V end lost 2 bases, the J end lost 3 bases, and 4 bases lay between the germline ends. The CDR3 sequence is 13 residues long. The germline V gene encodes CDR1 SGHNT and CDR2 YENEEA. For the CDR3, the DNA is TGTGCCAGCAGCTTACCGGACACCGGGGAGCTGTTTTTT. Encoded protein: CASSLPDTGELFF. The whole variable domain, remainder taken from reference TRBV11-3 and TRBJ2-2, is EAGVVQSPRYKIIEKKQPVAFWCNPISGHNTLYWYLQNLGQGPELLIRYENEEAVDDSQLPKDRFSAERLKGVDSTLKIQPAELGDSAVYLCASSLPDTGELFFGEGSRLTVL.

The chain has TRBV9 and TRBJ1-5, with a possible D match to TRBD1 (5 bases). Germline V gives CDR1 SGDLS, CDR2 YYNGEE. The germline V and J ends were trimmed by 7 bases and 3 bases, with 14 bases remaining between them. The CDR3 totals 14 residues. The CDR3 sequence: CASGLGTSNQPQHF. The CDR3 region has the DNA TGTGCCAGCGGCTTGGGGACTTCCAATCAGCCCCAGCATTTT.

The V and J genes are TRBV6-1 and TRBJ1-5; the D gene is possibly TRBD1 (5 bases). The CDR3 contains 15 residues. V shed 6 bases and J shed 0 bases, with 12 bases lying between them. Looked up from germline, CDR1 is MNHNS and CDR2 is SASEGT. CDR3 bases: TGTGCCAGCAGGAAGGGGACTTATAGCAATCAGCCCCAGCATTTT. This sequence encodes CASRKGTYSNQPQHF.

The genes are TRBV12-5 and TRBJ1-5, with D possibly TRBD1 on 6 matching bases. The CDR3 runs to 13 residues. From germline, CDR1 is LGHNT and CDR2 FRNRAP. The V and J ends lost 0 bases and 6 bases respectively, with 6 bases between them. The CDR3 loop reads CASGLVGGQPQHF. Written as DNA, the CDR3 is TGTGCTAGTGGTTTGGTAGGGGGTCAGCCCCAGCATTTT.

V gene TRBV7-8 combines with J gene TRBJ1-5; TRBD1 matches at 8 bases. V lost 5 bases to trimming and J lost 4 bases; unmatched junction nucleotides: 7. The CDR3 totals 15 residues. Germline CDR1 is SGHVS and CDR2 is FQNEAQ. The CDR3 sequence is CASSPNRTGNQPQHF. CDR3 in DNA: TGTGCCAGCAGCCCAAATCGGACAGGGAATCAGCCCCAGCATTTT. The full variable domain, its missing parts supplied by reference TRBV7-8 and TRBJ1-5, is GAGVSQSPRYKVAKRGQDVALRCDPISGHVSLFWYQQALGQGPEFLTYFQNEAQLDKSGLPSDRFFAERPEGSVSTLKIQRTQQEDSAVYLCASSPNRTGNQPQHFGDGTRLSIL.

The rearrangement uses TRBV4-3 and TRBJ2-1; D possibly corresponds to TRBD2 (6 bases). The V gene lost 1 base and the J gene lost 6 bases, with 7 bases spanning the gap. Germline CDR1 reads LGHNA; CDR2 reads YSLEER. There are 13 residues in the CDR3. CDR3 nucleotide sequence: TGCGCCAGCAGCCAAGTGGAGGGCAATGAGCAGTTCTTC. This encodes CASSQVEGNEQFF.

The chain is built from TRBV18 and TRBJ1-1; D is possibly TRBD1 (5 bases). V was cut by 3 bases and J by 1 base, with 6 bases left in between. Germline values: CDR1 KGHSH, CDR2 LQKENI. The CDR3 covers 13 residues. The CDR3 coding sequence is TGTGCCAGCTCACCTCAGGGGAACACTGAAGCTTTCTTT. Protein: CASSPQGNTEAFF.

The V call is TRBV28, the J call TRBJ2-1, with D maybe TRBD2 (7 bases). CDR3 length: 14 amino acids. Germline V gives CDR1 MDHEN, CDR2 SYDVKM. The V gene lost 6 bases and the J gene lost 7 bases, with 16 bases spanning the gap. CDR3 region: CASSMGAGGNEQFF. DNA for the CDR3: TGTGCCAGCAGCATGGGGGCCGGGGGGAATGAGCAGTTCTTC.

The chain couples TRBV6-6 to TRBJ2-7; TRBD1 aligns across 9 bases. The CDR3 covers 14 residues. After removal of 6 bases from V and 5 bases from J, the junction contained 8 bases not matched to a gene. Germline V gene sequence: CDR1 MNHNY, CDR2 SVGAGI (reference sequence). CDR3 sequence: CASRAPGQGDEQYF. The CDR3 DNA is TGTGCCAGCAGGGCCCCGGGACAGGGAGACGAGCAGTACTTC.

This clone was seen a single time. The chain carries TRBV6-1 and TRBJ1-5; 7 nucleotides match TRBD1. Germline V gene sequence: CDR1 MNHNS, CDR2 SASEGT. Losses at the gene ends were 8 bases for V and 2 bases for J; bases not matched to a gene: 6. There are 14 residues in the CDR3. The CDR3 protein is CASQTGLGNQPQHF. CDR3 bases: TGTGCCAGCCAGACAGGGCTGGGCAATCAGCCCCAGCATTTT.

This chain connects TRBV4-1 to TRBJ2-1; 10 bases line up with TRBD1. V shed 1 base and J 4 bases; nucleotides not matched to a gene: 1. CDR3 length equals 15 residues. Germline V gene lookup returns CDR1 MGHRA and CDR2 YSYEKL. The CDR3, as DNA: TGCGCCAGCAGCCAAGGACAGGGGGCGTACAATGAGCAGTTCTTC. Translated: CASSQGQGAYNEQFF.

In nucleotides, the CDR3 is TGCGCCAGCAGCTTACGGGAGGGGCTGGGGTACACTGAAGCTTTCTTT. It translates to CASSLREGLGYTEAFF. The chain joins TRBV5-1 to TRBJ1-1; tentative D call: TRBD1 (5 bases). The CDR3 is made up of 16 amino acids. With 2 bases removed from V and 3 bases from J, the gap between germline ends came to 17 bases. CDR1 and CDR2 (germline): SGHRS, YFSETQ.

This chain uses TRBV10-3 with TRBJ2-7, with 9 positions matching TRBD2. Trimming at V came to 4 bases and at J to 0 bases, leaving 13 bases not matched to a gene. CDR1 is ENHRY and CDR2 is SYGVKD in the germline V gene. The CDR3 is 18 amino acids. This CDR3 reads CAISGDRLAGQLSYEQYF. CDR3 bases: TGTGCCATCAGTGGTGATCGGCTAGCGGGACAGCTCTCCTACGAGCAGTACTTC.

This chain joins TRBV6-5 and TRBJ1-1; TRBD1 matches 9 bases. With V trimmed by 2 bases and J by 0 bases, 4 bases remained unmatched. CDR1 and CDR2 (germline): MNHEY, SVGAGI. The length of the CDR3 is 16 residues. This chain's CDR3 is CASSYLWTGVNTEAFF. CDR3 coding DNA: TGTGCCAGCAGTTACCTTTGGACAGGGGTGAACACTGAAGCTTTCTTT.

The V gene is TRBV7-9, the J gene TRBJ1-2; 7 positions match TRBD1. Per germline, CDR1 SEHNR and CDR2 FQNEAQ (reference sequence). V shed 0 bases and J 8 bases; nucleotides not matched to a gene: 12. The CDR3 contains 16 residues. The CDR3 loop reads CASSLARRGPREGYTF. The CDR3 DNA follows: TGTGCCAGCAGCTTAGCGCGGAGGGGGCCCCGGGAGGGCTACACCTTC.

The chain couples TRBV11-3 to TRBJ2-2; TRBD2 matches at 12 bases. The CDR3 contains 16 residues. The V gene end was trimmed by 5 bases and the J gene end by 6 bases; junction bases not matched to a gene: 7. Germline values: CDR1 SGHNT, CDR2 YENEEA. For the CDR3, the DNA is TGTGCCAGCAGCCAGAGGGGACTAGCGGGTCCCGGGGAGCTGTTTTTT. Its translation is CASSQRGLAGPGELFF.

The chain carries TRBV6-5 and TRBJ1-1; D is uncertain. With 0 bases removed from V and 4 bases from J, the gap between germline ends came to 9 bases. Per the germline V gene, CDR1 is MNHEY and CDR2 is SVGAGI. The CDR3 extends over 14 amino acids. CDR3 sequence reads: CASSYSTMSTEAFF. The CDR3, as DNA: TGTGCCAGCAGTTACTCAACAATGTCCACTGAAGCTTTCTTT.

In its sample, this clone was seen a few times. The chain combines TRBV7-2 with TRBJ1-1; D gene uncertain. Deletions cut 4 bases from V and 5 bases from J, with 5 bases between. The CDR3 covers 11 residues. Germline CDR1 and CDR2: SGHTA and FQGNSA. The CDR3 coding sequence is TGTGCCAGCAGCTCCCCGACTGAAGCTTTCTTT. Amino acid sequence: CASSSPTEAFF.

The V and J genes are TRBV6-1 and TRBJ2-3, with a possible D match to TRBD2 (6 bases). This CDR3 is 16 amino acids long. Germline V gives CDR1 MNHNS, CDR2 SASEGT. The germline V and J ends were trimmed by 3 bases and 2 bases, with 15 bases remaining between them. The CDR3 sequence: CASSEFGGGDTDTQYF. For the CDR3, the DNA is TGTGCCAGCAGTGAGTTCGGGGGTGGGGACACAGATACGCAGTATTTT.

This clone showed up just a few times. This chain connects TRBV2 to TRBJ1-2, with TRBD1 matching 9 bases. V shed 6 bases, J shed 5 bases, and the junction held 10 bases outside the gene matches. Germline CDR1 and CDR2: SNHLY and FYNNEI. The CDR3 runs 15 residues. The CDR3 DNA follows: TGTGCCAGCAGGCGATCCGGGACAGGGATGTATGGCTACACCTTC. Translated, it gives CASRRSGTGMYGYTF.

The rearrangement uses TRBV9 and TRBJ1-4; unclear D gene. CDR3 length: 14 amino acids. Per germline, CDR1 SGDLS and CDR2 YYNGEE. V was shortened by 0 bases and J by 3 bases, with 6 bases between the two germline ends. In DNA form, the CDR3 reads TGTGCCAGCAGCGTAGGAGGATCTAATGAAAAACTGTTTTTT. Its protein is CASSVGGSNEKLFF.

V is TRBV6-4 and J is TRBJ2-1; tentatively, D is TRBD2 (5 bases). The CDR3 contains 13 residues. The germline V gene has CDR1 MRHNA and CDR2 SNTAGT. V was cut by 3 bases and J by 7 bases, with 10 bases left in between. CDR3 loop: CASSERDENEQFF. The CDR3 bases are TGTGCCAGCAGTGAGAGGGATGAAAATGAGCAGTTCTTC.

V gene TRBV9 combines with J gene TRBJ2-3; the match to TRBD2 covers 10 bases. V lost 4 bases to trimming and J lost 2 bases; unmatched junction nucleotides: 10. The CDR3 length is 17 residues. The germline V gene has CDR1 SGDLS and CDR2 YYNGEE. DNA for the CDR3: TGTGCCAGCAGCCTCCGTACGGGACTAGCGAACACAGATACGCAGTATTTT. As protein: CASSLRTGLANTDTQYF.

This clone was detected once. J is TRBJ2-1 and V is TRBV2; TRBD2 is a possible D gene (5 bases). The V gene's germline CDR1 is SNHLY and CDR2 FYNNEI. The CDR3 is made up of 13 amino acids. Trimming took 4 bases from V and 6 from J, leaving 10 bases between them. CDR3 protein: CASSGRRGNEQFF. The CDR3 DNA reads TGTGCCAGCAGTGGGCGCCGGGGCAATGAGCAGTTCTTC.

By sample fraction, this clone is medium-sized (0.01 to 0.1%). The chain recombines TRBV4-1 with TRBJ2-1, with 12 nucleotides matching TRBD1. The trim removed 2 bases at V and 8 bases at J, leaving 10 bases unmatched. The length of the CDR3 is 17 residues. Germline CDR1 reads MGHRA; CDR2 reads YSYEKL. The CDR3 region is CASSQSTGTGGRDEQFF. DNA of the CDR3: TGCGCCAGCAGCCAATCGACCGGGACAGGGGGCCGGGATGAGCAGTTCTTC.

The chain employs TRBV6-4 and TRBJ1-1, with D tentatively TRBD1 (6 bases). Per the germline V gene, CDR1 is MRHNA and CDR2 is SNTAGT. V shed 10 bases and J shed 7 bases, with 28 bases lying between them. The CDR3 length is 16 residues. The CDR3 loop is CAKRCVGRTEVDEAFF. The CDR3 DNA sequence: TGTGCCAAACGATGTGTCGGTAGGACAGAGGTTGATGAAGCTTTCTTT.